This is a list of T cell receptor beta chains from one sample in a study of blood T cell repertoires in COVID-19. Profiling relied on immunoSEQ multiplex PCR, and the TCRdb table lists in-frame clones only, not all of them. The sample has roughly 70,000 clones, 91% seen once. The source material was peripheral blood. All receptors come from a middle-aged man with COVID-19, enrolled during active disease. Each CDR3 is given with its conserved first and last residue. The order of the fields is J gene, clone size, V gene, CDR3 protein. The size of a clone is reported for some rows only, either as once, few or many, or as a class for expanded clones.

j_call: TRBJ1-1; clone_size: NA; v_call: TRBV5-1; cdr3_aa: CASTSTVMNTEAFF
j_call: TRBJ1-4; clone_size: NA; v_call: TRBV7-9; cdr3_aa: CASSSDRVGEKLFF
j_call: TRBJ2-3; clone_size: NA; v_call: TRBV7-2; cdr3_aa: CASSQPTSARSTQYF
j_call: TRBJ2-3; clone_size: NA; v_call: TRBV7-2; cdr3_aa: CASSLGPGADTQYF
j_call: TRBJ2-7; clone_size: few; v_call: TRBV7-9; cdr3_aa: CASSPIPGQGFYEQYF
j_call: TRBJ2-5; clone_size: NA; v_call: TRBV4-1; cdr3_aa: CASSQDRGDPQETQYF
j_call: TRBJ1-2; clone_size: NA; v_call: TRBV7-8; cdr3_aa: CASSLATGTSNYGYTF
j_call: TRBJ1-5; clone_size: NA; v_call: TRBV6-2/TRBV6-3; cdr3_aa: CASSHPGSHQPQHF
j_call: TRBJ2-3; clone_size: NA; v_call: TRBV4-3; cdr3_aa: CASSPTGTGSGDTQYF
j_call: TRBJ2-5; clone_size: once; v_call: TRBV10-3; cdr3_aa: CAISESYETQYF
j_call: TRBJ2-5; clone_size: once; v_call: TRBV5-1; cdr3_aa: CASSLSGQGRETQYF
j_call: TRBJ1-5; clone_size: NA; v_call: TRBV5-1; cdr3_aa: CASSLGGGDNQPQHF
j_call: TRBJ2-7; clone_size: NA; v_call: TRBV5-1; cdr3_aa: CASSLRTSEPYEQYF
j_call: TRBJ1-6; clone_size: NA; v_call: TRBV12-3/TRBV12-4; cdr3_aa: CASGGQYNSPLHF
j_call: TRBJ2-1; clone_size: NA; v_call: TRBV27; cdr3_aa: CASSPLDPNEQFF
j_call: TRBJ1-1; clone_size: NA; v_call: TRBV30; cdr3_aa: CAWGRQADTEAFF
j_call: TRBJ2-3; clone_size: NA; v_call: TRBV10-3; cdr3_aa: CAIRTDSTDTQYF
j_call: TRBJ2-1; clone_size: once; v_call: TRBV14; cdr3_aa: CASSLVGRSSYNEQFF
j_call: TRBJ2-1; clone_size: NA; v_call: TRBV11-3; cdr3_aa: CAHPQIRGYNEQFF
j_call: TRBJ1-3; clone_size: few; v_call: TRBV19; cdr3_aa: CASSRQVLTATGNTIYF
j_call: TRBJ2-7; clone_size: NA; v_call: TRBV6-1; cdr3_aa: CASSETGPYEQYF
j_call: TRBJ2-2; clone_size: NA; v_call: TRBV3-1/TRBV3-2; cdr3_aa: CASSQVMSTGELFF
j_call: TRBJ1-2; clone_size: NA; v_call: TRBV5-1; cdr3_aa: CASSAKTGTGLYGYTF
j_call: TRBJ2-1; clone_size: NA; v_call: TRBV11-2; cdr3_aa: CASRRSTGGPSYNEQFF
j_call: TRBJ1-1; clone_size: NA; v_call: TRBV18; cdr3_aa: CASSPDRTNTEAFF
j_call: TRBJ2-5; clone_size: NA; v_call: TRBV19; cdr3_aa: CASSARDSQETQYF
j_call: TRBJ2-1; clone_size: NA; v_call: TRBV10-3; cdr3_aa: CAISDIAGGAANEQFF
j_call: TRBJ2-7; clone_size: NA; v_call: TRBV7-2; cdr3_aa: CASSPRRGLMSSYEQYF
j_call: TRBJ2-3; clone_size: once; v_call: TRBV9; cdr3_aa: CASSGSGRALADTQYF
j_call: TRBJ2-5; clone_size: NA; v_call: TRBV9; cdr3_aa: CASSATSGSQTQYF
j_call: TRBJ2-3; clone_size: NA; v_call: TRBV1; cdr3_aa: CTSSQVSGRPQVTDTQYF
j_call: TRBJ1-5; clone_size: NA; v_call: TRBV6-1; cdr3_aa: CASSATGESWPRPQHF
j_call: TRBJ2-3; clone_size: NA; v_call: TRBV5-4; cdr3_aa: CASSLGTSGTDTQYF
j_call: TRBJ2-3; clone_size: NA; v_call: TRBV5-1; cdr3_aa: CASSGQGSHDTQYF
j_call: TRBJ2-1; clone_size: NA; v_call: TRBV28; cdr3_aa: CASSPVNFNEQFF
j_call: TRBJ2-5; clone_size: NA; v_call: TRBV5-4; cdr3_aa: CASSLGTAQETQYF
j_call: TRBJ2-7; clone_size: few; v_call: TRBV7-9; cdr3_aa: CASSLALGTNYEQYF
j_call: TRBJ1-5; clone_size: NA; v_call: TRBV6-5; cdr3_aa: CASSYSSQGRDQPQHF
j_call: TRBJ2-1; clone_size: NA; v_call: TRBV11-2; cdr3_aa: CASSLFTSGSSYNEQFF
j_call: TRBJ1-4; clone_size: NA; v_call: TRBV6-6; cdr3_aa: CASRPGTGGLFEKLFF
j_call: TRBJ2-6; clone_size: NA; v_call: TRBV13; cdr3_aa: CASSLVAGANVLTF
j_call: TRBJ2-3; clone_size: NA; v_call: TRBV5-1; cdr3_aa: CASSLVLAGKADTQYF
j_call: TRBJ2-3; clone_size: NA; v_call: TRBV7-9; cdr3_aa: CASSLSGTSTDTQYF
j_call: TRBJ1-5; clone_size: NA; v_call: TRBV7-8; cdr3_aa: CASSRDRVNQPQHF
j_call: TRBJ1-1; clone_size: NA; v_call: TRBV30; cdr3_aa: CAWRQGRTEAFF
j_call: TRBJ2-4; clone_size: NA; v_call: TRBV15; cdr3_aa: CATSTGLLGLMGDIQYF
j_call: TRBJ1-4; clone_size: NA; v_call: TRBV7-2; cdr3_aa: CASSLAGNRDEKLFF
j_call: TRBJ2-5; clone_size: NA; v_call: TRBV10-3; cdr3_aa: CASLLDPAETQYF
j_call: TRBJ2-6; clone_size: NA; v_call: TRBV24-1; cdr3_aa: CATSDKSTGPSGANVLTF
j_call: TRBJ1-4; clone_size: NA; v_call: TRBV28; cdr3_aa: CASSGLSVKEKLFF
j_call: TRBJ2-7; clone_size: once; v_call: TRBV11-2; cdr3_aa: CASSAAGIYEQYF
j_call: TRBJ2-5; clone_size: NA; v_call: TRBV28; cdr3_aa: CASRSLTPIQETQYF
j_call: TRBJ1-5; clone_size: NA; v_call: TRBV4-2; cdr3_aa: CASSQERGQPQHF
j_call: TRBJ2-7; clone_size: NA; v_call: TRBV2; cdr3_aa: CASSGRDISYEQYF
j_call: TRBJ2-5; clone_size: NA; v_call: TRBV6-5; cdr3_aa: CASRAQGALQETQYF